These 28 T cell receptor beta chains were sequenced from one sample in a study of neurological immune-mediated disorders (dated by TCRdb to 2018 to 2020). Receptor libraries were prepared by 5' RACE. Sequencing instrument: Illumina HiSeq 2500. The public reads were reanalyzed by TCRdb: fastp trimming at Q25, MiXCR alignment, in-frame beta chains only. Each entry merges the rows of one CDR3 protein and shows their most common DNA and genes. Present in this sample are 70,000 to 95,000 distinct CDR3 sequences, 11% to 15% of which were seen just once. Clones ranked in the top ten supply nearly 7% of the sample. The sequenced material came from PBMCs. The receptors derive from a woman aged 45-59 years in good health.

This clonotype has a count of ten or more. The CDR3 loop is CASSFSGAGDGEQFF. CDR3 nucleotide sequence: TGTGCCAGCAGCTTCTCAGGGGCGGGGGACGGTGAGCAGTTCTTC. This chain joins TRBV7-9 and TRBJ2-1; perhaps TRBD2 as D (7 bases). Trimming took 3 bases from V and 9 from J, leaving 18 bases between them. The CDR3 is made up of 15 amino acids. The germline V gene encodes CDR1 SEHNR and CDR2 FQNEAQ (reference sequence).

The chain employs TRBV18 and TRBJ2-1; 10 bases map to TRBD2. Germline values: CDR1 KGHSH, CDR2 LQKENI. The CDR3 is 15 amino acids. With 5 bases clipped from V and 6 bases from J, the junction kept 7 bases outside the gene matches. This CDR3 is CASSALAGVFNEQFF. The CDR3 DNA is TGTGCCAGCTCAGCTCTAGCGGGGGTCTTCAATGAGCAGTTCTTC. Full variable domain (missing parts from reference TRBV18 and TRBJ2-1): NAGVMQNPRHLVRRRGQEARLRCSPMKGHSHVYWYRQLPEEGLKFMVYLQKENIIDESGMPKERFSAEFPKEGPSILRIQQVVRGDSAAYFCASSALAGVFNEQFFGPGTRLTVL.

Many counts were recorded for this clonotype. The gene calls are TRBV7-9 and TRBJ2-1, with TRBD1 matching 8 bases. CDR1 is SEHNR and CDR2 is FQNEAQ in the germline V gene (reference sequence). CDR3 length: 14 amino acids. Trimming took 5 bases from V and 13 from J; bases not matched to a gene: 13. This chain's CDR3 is CASSPYLIGQGQFF. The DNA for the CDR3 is TGTGCCAGCAGCCCCTATCTCATCGGACAGGGTCAGTTCTTC.

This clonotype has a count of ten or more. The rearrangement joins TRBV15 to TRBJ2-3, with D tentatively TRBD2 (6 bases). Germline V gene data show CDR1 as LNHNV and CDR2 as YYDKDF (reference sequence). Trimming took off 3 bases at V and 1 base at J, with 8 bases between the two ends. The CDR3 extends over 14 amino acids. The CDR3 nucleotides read TGTGCCACCAGCAGTAAGCGGGGCACAGATACGCAGTATTTT. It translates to CATSSKRGTDTQYF.

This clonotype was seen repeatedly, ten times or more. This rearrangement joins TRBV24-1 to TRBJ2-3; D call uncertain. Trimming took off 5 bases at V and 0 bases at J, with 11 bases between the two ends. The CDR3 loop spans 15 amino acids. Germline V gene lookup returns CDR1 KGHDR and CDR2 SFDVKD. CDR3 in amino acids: CATSAVASSTDTQYF. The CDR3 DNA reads TGTGCCACCAGTGCAGTCGCGTCTAGCACAGATACGCAGTATTTT.

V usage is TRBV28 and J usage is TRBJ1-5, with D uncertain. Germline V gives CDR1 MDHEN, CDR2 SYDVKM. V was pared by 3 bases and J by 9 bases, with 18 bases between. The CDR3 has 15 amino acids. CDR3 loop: CASSFNGIQRPPQHF. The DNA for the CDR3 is TGTGCCAGCAGTTTTAACGGGATCCAACGACCGCCCCAGCATTTT.

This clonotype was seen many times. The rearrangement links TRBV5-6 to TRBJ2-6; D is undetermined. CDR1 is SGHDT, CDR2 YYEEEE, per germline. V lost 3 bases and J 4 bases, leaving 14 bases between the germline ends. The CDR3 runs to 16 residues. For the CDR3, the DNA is TGTGCCAGCAGCTCCCGACCCAGTTCCGGGGCCAACGTCCTGACTTTC. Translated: CASSSRPSSGANVLTF.

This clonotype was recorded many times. CDR3 nucleotides: TGTGCCAGCAGTACTCCGGGACAGGGGAGAGAGACCCAGTACTTC. This codes for CASSTPGQGRETQYF. The V and J genes are TRBV6-6 and TRBJ2-5, with TRBD1 matching 10 bases. The CDR3 runs to 15 residues. Per germline, CDR1 MNHNY and CDR2 SVGAGI (reference sequence). J was trimmed by 4 bases and V by 5 bases; bases with no gene match: 7.

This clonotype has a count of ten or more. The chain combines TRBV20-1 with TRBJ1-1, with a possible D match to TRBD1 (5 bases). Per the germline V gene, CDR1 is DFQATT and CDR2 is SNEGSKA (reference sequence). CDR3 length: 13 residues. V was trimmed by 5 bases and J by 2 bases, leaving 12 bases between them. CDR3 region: CSAWGQINTEAFF. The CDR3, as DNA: TGCAGTGCTTGGGGCCAGATTAACACTGAAGCTTTCTTT.

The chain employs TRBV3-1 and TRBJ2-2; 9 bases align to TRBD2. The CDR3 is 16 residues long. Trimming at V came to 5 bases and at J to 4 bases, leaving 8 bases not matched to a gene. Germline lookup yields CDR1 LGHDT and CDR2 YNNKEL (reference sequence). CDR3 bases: TGTGCCAGCAGCGCCTCGGGACTAGCTTTCACCGGGGAGCTGTTTTTT. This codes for CASSASGLAFTGELFF.

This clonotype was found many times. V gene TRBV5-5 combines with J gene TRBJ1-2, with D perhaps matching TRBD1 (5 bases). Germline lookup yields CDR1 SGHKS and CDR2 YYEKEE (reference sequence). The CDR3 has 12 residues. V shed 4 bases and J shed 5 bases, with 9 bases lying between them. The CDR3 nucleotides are TGTGCCAGCAGCGGCGCAGGGTATGGCTACACCTTC. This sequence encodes CASSGAGYGYTF.

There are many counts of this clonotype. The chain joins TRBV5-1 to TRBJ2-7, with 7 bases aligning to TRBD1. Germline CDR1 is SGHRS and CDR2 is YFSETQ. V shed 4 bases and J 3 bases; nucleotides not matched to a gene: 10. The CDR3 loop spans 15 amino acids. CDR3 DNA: TGCGCCAGCAGCGAAGACCCGGGACAGCTCTACGAGCAGTACTTC. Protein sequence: CASSEDPGQLYEQYF.

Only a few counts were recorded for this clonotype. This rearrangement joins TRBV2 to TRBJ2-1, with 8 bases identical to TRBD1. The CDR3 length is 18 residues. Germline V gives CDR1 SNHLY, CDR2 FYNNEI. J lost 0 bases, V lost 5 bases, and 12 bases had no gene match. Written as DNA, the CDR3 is TGTGCCAGCAGTATTAACAGGGGGTCCCCCAGCTCCTACAATGAGCAGTTCTTC. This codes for CASSINRGSPSSYNEQFF.

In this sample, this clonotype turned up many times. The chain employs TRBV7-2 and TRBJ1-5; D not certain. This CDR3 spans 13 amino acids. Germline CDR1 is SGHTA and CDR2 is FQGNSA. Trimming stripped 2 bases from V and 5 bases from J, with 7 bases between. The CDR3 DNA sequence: TGTGCCAGCAGCTTACAAGGTGATCAGCCCCAGCATTTT. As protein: CASSLQGDQPQHF.

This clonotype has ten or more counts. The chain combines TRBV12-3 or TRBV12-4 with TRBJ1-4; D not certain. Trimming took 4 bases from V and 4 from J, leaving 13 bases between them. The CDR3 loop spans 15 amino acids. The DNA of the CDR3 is TGTGCCAGCAGTTCCATGGACGGCAATAATGAAAAACTGTTTTTT. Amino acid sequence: CASSSMDGNNEKLFF.

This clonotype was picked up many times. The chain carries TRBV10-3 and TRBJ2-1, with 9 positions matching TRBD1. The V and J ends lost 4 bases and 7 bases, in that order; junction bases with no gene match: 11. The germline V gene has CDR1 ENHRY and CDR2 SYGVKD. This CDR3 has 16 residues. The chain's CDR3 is CAISVATGGNKNEQFF. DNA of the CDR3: TGTGCCATCAGTGTCGCGACAGGGGGTAATAAGAATGAGCAGTTCTTC.

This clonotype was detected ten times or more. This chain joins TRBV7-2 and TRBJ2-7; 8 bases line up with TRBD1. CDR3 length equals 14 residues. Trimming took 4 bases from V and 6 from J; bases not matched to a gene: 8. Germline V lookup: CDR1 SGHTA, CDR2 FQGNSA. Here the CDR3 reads CASSSGQGTGEQYF. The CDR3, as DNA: TGTGCCAGCAGCTCCGGACAGGGAACGGGCGAGCAGTACTTC.

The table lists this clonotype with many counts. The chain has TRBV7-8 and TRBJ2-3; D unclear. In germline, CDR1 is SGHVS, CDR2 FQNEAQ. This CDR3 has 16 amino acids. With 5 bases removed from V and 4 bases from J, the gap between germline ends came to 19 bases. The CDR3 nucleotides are TGTGCCAGCAGCGACGGGCCCTCGCCTAATCCAGATACGCAGTATTTT. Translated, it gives CASSDGPSPNPDTQYF.

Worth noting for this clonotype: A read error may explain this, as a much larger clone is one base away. The CDR3 coding sequence is TGTGCCAGCAGCTGGTTATGGGAGCGGGCTCTCAATGAGCAGTTCTTC. Translation: CASSWLWERALNEQFF. This sequence joins TRBV5-6 and TRBJ2-1; a weak D match, TRBD2 (6 bases). V was pared by 3 bases and J by 6 bases, with 19 bases between. The germline CDR1 and CDR2 sequences are SGHDT and YYEEEE. The CDR3 is 16 amino acids.

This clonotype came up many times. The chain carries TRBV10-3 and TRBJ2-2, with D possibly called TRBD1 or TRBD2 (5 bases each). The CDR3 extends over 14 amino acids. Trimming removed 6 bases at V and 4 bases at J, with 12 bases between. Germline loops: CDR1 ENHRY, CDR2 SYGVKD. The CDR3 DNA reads TGTGCCATCAGCCCCGGGACCACCACCGGGGAGCTGTTTTTT. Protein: CAISPGTTTGELFF.

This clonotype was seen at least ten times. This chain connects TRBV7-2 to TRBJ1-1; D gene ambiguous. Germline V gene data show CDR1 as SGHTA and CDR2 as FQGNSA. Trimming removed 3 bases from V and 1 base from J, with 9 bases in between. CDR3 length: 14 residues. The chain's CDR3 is CASSFSGANTEAFF. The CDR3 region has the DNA TGTGCCAGCAGCTTTAGCGGCGCGAACACTGAAGCTTTCTTT.

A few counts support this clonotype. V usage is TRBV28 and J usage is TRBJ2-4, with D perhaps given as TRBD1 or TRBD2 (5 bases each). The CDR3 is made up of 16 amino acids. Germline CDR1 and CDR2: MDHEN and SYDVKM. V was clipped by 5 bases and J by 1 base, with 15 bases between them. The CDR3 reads CASSTWDVRAKNIQYF. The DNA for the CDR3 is TGTGCCAGCAGTACCTGGGACGTTCGCGCCAAAAACATTCAGTACTTC.

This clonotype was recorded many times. In DNA form, the CDR3 reads TGTGCCAGCAGCTTAGCAGCCGGTAATCAGCCCCAGCATTTT. Protein product: CASSLAAGNQPQHF. The chain combines TRBV7-2 with TRBJ1-5; D gene unclear. V was pared by 0 bases and J by 4 bases, with 7 bases between. In germline, CDR1 is SGHTA, CDR2 FQGNSA. This CDR3 region has 14 residues.

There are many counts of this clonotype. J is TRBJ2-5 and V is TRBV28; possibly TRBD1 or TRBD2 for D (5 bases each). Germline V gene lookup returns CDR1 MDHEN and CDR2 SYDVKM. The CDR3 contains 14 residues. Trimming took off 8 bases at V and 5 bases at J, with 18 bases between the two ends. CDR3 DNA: TGTGCCAGCGCCGGACACCCGAGGGCGGAGACCCAGTACTTC. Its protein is CASAGHPRAETQYF.

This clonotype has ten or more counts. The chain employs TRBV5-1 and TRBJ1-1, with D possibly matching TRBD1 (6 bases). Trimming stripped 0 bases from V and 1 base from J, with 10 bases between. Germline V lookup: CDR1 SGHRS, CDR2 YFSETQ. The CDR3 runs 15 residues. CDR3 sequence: CASSLVPGENTEAFF. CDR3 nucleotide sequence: TGCGCCAGCAGCTTGGTCCCAGGGGAGAACACTGAAGCTTTCTTT.

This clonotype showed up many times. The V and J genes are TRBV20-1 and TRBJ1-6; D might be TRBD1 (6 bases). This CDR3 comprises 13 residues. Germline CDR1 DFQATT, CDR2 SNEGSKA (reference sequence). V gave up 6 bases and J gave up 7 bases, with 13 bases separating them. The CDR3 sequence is CSAIQGSNSPLHF. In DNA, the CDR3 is TGCAGTGCCATACAGGGATCAAATTCACCCCTCCACTTT.

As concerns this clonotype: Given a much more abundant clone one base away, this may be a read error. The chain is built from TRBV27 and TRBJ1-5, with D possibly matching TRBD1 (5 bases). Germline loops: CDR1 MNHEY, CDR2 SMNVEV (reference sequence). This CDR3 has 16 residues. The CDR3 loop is CASSRKYSGSNQHQHF. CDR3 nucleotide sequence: TGTGCCAGCAGCCGGAAATACTCAGGGAGCAATCAGCACCAGCATTTT.

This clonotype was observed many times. CDR3 DNA sequence: TGTGCCATCACCCCGCGGACAGGGAGTAACTATGGCTACACCTTC. This translates into CAITPRTGSNYGYTF. V is TRBV10-3 and J is TRBJ1-2, with 8 bases lining up with TRBD1. The length of the CDR3 is 15 residues. Looked up from germline, CDR1 is ENHRY and CDR2 is SYGVKD. V was pared by 7 bases and J by 1 base, with 8 bases of the junction left unmatched.